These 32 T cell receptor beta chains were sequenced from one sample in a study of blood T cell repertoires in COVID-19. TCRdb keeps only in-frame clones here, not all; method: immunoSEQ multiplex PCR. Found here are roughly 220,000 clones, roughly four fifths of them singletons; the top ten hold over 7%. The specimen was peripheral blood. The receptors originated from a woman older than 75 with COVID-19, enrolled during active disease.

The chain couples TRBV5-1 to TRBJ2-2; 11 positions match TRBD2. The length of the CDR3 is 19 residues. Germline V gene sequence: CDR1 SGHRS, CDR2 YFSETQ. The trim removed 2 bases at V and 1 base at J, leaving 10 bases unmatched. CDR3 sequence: CASSFSPTSGGENTGELFF. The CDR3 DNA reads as TGCGCCAGCAGCTTCTCTCCAACTAGCGGGGGAGAGAACACCGGGGAGCTGTTTTTT. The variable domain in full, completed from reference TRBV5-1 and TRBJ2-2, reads KAGVTQTPRYLIKTRGQQVTLSCSPISGHRSVSWYQQTPGQGLQFLFEYFSETQRNKGNFPGRFSGRQFSNSRSEMNVSTLELGDSALYLCASSFSPTSGGENTGELFFGEGSRLTVL.

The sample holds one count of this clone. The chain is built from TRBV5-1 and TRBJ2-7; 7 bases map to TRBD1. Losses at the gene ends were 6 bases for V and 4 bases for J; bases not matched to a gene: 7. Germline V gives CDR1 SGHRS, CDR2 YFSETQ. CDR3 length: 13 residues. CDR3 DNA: TGCGCCAGCAACCGGGCAGGGGGTTACGAGCAGTACTTC. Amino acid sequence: CASNRAGGYEQYF.

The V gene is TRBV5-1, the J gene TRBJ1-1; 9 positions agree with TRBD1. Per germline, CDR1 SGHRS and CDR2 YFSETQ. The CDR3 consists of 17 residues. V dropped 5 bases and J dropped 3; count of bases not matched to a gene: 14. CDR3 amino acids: CASRSGQGTLRDTEAFF. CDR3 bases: TGCGCCAGCAGATCAGGACAGGGGACTCTTCGCGACACTGAAGCTTTCTTT.

The CDR3: CASMEGYSGNTIYF. The CDR3 region has the DNA TGCGCCAGCATGGAGGGGTACTCTGGAAACACCATATATTTT. V and J are TRBV5-1 and TRBJ1-3; perhaps TRBD1 as D (5 bases). This CDR3 contains 14 residues. Between the trimmed V and J ends, which lost 6 bases and 0 bases, there was a span of 10 bases. Germline lookup yields CDR1 SGHRS and CDR2 YFSETQ.

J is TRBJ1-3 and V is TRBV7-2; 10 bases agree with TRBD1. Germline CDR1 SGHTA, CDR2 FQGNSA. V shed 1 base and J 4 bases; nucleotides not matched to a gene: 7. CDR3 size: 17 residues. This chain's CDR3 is CASSLEWTGGSGNTIYF. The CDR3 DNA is TGTGCCAGCAGCTTAGAGTGGACAGGGGGATCAGGAAACACCATATATTTT.

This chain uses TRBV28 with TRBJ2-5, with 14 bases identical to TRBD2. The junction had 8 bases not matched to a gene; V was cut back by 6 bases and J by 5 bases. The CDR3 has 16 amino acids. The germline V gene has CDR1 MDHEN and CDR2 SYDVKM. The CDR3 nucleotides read TGTGCCAGCAGAACGGGACTAGCGGGAGTGAGGGAGACCCAGTACTTC. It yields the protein CASRTGLAGVRETQYF.

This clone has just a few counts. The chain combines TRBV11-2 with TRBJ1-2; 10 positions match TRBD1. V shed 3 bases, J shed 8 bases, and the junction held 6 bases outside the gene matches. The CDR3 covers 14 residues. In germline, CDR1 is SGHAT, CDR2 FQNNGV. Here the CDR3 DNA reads TGTGCCAGCAGCTTTGACAGGGGGCAAGGAGGCTACACCTTC. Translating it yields CASSFDRGQGGYTF.

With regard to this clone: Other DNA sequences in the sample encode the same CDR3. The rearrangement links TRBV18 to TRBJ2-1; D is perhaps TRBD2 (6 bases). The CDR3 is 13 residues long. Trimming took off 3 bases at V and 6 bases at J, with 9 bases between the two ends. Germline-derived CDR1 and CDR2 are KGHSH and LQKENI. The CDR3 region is CASSPFGGNEQFF. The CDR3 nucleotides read TGTGCCAGCTCACCTTTCGGGGGCAATGAGCAGTTCTTC.

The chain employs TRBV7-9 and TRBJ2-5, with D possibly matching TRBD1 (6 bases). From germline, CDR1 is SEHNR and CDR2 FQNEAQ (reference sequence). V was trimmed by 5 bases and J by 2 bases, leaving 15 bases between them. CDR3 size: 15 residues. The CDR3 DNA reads TGTGCCAGCAGCCCCTTCGGGACATTTCAAGAGACCCAGTACTTC. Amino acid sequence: CASSPFGTFQETQYF. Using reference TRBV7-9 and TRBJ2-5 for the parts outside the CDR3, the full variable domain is DTGVSQNPRHKITKRGQNVTFRCDPISEHNRLYWYRQTLGQGPEFLTYFQNEAQLEKSRLLSDRFSAERPKGSFSTLEIQRTEQGDSAMYLCASSPFGTFQETQYFGPGTRLLVL.

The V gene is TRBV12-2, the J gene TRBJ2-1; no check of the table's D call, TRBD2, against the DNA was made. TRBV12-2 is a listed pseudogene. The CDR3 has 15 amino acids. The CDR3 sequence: CASRLVVSSYNEQFF. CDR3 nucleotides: TGTGCAAGTCGCTTAGTGGTTAGCTCCTACAATGAGCAGTTCTTC.

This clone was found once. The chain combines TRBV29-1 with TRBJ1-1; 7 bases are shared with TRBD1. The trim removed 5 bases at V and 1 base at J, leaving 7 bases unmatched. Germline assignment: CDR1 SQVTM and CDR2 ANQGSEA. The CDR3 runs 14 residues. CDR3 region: CSVLRDRRNTEAFF. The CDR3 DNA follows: TGCAGCGTTCTGCGGGACAGACGGAACACTGAAGCTTTCTTT.

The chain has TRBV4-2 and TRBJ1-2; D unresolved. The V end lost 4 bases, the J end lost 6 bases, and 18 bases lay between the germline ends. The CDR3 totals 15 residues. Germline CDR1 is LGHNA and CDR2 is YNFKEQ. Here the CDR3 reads CASSPRRGRENGYTF. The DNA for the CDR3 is TGTGCCAGCAGCCCTCGTAGAGGGCGGGAAAATGGCTACACCTTC.

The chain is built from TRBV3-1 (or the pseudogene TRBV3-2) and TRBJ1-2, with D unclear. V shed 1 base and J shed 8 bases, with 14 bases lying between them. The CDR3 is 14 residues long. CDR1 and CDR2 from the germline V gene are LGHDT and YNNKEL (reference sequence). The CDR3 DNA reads TGTGCCAGCAGCCAAGTGTCCCGGGAAGGCGGCTACACCTTC. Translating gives CASSQVSREGGYTF.

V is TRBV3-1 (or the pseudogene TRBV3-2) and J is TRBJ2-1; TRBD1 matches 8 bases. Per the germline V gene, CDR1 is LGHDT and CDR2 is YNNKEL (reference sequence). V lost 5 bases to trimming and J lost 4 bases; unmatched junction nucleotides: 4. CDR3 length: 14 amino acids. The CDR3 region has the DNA TGTGCCAGCAGCAAGGGACAGGCGTACAATGAGCAGTTCTTC. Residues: CASSKGQAYNEQFF.

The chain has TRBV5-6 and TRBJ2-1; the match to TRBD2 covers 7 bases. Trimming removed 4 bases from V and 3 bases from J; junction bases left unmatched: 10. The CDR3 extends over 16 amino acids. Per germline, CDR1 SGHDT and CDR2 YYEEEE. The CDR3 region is CASSPDRGRDYNEQFF. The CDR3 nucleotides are TGTGCCAGCAGCCCCGATCGTGGGAGGGACTACAATGAGCAGTTCTTC.

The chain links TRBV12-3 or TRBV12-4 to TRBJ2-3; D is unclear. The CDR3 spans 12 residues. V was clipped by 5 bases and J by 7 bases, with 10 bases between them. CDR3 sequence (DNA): TGTGCCAGCAGTCTGACTTCTTATACGCAGTATTTT. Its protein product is CASSLTSYTQYF.

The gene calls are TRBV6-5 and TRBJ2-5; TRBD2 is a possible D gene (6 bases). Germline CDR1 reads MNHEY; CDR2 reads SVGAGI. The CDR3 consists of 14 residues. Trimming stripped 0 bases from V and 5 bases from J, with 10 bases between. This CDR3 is CASSYSGGEETQYF. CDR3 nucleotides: TGTGCCAGCAGTTACTCCGGGGGAGAGGAGACCCAGTACTTC.

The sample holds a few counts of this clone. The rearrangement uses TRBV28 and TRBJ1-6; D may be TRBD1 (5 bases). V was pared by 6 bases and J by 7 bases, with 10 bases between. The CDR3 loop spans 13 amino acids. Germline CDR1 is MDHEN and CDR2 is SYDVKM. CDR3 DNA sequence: TGTGCCAGCAGATCCGGGGGGAATTCACCCCTCCACTTT. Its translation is CASRSGGNSPLHF.

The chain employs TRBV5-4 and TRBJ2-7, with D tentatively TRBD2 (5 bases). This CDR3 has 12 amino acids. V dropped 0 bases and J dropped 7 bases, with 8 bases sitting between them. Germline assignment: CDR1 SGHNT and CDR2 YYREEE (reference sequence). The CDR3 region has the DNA TGTGCCAGCAGCTTGGGGACTGGGGAGCAGTACTTC. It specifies CASSLGTGEQYF.

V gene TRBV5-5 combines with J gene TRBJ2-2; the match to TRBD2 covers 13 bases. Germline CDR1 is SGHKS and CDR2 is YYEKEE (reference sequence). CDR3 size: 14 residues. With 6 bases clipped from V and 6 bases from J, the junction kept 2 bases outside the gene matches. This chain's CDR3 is CASIGLAGAGELFF. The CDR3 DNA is TGTGCCAGCATCGGACTAGCGGGAGCCGGGGAGCTGTTTTTT.

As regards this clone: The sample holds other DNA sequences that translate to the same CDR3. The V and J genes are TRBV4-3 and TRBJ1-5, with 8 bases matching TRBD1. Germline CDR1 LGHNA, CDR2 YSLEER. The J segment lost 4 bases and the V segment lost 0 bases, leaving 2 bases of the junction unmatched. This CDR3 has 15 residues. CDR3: CASSQETGGNQPQHF. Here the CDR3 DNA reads TGCGCCAGCAGCCAAGAAACAGGGGGTAATCAGCCCCAGCATTTT.

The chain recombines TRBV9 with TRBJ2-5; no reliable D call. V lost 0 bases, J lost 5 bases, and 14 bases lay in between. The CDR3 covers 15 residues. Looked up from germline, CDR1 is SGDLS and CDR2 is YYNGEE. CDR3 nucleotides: TGTGCCAGCAGCGTAGAACCAACCCCGGAGGAGACCCAGTACTTC. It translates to CASSVEPTPEETQYF.

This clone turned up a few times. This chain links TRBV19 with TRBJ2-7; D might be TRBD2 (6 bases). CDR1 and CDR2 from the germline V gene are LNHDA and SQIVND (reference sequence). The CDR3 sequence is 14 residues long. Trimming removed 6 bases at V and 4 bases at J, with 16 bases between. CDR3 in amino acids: CASSGGKRVYEQYF. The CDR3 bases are TGTGCCAGTAGCGGCGGGAAGAGGGTTTACGAGCAGTACTTC.

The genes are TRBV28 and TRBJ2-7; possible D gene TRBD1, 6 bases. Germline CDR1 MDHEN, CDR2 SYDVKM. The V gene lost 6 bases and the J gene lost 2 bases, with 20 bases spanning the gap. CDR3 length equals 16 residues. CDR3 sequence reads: CASRPRGQLLTYEQYF. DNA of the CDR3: TGTGCCAGCAGGCCACGTGGACAGCTCCTCACCTACGAGCAGTACTTC.

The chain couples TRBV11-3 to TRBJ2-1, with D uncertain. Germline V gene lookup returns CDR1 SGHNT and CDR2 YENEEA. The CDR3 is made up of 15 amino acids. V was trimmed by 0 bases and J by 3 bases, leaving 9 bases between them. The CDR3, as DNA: TGTGCCAGCAGCTTAGAGGGCTTGAGCTACAATGAGCAGTTCTTC. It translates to CASSLEGLSYNEQFF. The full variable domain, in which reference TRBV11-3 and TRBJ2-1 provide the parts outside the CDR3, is EAGVVQSPRYKIIEKKQPVAFWCNPISGHNTLYWYLQNLGQGPELLIRYENEEAVDDSQLPKDRFSAERLKGVDSTLKIQPAELGDSAVYLCASSLEGLSYNEQFFGPGTRLTVL.

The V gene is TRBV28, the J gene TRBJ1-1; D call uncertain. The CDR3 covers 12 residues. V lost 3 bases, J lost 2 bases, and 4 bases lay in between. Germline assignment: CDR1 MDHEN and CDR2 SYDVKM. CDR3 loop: CASSFSNTEAFF. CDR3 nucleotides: TGTGCCAGCAGTTTCAGTAACACTGAAGCTTTCTTT. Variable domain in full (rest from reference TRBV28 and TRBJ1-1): DVKVTQSSRYLVKRTGEKVFLECVQDMDHENMFWYRQDPGLGLRLIYFSYDVKMKEKGDIPEGYSVSREKKERFSLILESASTNQTSMYLCASSFSNTEAFFGQGTRLTVV.

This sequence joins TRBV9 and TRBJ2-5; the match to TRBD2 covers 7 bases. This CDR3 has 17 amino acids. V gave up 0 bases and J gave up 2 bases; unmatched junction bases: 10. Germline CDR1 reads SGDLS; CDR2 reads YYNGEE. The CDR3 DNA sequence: TGTGCCAGCAGCGTAGGGCTCCGGGGAGCGGGACAAGAGACCCAGTACTTC. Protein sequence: CASSVGLRGAGQETQYF. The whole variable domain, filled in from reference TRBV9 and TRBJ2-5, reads DSGVTQTPKHLITATGQRVTLRCSPRSGDLSVYWYQQSLDQGLQFLIQYYNGEERAKGNILERFSAQQFPDLHSELNLSSLELGDSALYFCASSVGLRGAGQETQYFGPGTRLLVL.

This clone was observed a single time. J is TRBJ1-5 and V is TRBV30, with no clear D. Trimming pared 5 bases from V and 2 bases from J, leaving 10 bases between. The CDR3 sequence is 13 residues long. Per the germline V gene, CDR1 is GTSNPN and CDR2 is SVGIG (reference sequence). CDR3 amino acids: CAWSRVGNQPQHF. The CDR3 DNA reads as TGTGCCTGGTCCCGAGTAGGCAATCAGCCCCAGCATTTT. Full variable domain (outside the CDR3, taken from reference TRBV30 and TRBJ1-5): SQTIHQWPATLVQPVGSPLSLECTVEGTSNPNLYWYRQAAGRGLQLLFYSVGIGQISSEVPQNLSASRPQDRQFILSSKKLLLSDSGFYLCAWSRVGNQPQHFGDGTRLSIL.

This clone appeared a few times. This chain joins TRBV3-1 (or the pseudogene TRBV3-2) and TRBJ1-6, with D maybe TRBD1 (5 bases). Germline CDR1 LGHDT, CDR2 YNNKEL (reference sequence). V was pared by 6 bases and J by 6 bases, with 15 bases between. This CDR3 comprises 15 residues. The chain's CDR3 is CASSLKTGFNSPLHF. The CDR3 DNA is TGTGCCAGCAGTCTCAAAACAGGCTTTAATTCACCCCTCCACTTT.

CDR3 DNA sequence: TGTGCCAGTAGTATAAGCGGGAGAACCTCGTACGAGCAGTACTTC. It codes for CASSISGRTSYEQYF. The V gene is TRBV19, the J gene TRBJ2-7; 8 bases map to TRBD2. The V gene's germline CDR1 is LNHDA and CDR2 SQIVND (reference sequence). The ends lost 2 bases at V and 4 bases at J; junction bases unmatched: 7. The CDR3 covers 15 residues.

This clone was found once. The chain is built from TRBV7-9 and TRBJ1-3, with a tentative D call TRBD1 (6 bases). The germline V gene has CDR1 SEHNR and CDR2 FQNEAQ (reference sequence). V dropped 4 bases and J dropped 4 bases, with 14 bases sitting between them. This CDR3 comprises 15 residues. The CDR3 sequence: CASSSQGRDGNTIYF. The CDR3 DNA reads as TGTGCCAGCAGCTCTCAGGGGAGGGACGGAAACACCATATATTTT.

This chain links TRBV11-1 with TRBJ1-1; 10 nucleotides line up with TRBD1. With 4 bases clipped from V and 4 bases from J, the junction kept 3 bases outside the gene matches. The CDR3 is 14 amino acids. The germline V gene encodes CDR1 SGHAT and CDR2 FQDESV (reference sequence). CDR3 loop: CASSSGQGSTEAFF. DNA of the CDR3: TGTGCCAGCAGCTCGGGACAGGGGAGCACTGAAGCTTTCTTT.